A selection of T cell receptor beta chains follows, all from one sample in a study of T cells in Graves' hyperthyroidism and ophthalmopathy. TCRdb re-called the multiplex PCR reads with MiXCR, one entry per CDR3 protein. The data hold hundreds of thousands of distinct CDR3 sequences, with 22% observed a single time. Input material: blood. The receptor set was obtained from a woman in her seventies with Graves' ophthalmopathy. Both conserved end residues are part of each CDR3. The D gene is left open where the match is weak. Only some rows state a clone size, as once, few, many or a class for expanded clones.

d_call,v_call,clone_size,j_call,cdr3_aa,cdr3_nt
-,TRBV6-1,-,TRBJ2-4,CASSELDIQYF,TGTGCCAGCAGTGAATTAGACATTCAGTACTTC
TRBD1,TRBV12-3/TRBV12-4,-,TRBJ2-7,CASSFGTGTYEQYF,TGTGCCAGCAGTTTCGGGACAGGAACCTACGAGCAGTACTTC
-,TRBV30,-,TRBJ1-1,CAWSWSGLNTEAFF,TGTGCCTGGAGTTGGTCGGGGTTGAACACTGAAGCTTTCTTT
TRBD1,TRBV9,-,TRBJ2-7,CASSGPETGAYEQYF,TGTGCCAGCAGCGGCCCAGAGACAGGGGCCTACGAGCAGTACTTC
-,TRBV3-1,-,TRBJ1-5,CASSQEGLGNQPQHF,TGTGCCAGCAGCCAAGAAGGTTTGGGCAATCAGCCCCAGCATTTT
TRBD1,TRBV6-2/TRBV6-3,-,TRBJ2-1,CASRLEDRGHNEQFF,TGTGCCAGCAGGCTCGAGGACAGGGGGCACAATGAGCAGTTCTTC
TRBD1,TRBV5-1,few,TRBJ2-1,CASSQTTGGNEQFF,TGCGCCAGCAGCCAAACGACAGGGGGCAATGAGCAGTTCTTC
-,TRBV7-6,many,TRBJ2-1,CASSLAMGPYNEQFF,TGTGCCAGCAGCTTAGCGATGGGCCCCTACAATGAGCAGTTCTTC
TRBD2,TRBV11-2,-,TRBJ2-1,CASQVSGVLDEQFF,TGTGCCAGCCAGGTTAGCGGGGTGTTAGATGAGCAGTTCTTC
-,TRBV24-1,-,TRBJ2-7,CATQGGRLGSYEQYF,TGTGCCACCCAGGGGGGGCGACTTGGATCCTACGAGCAGTACTTC
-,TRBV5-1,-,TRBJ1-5,CASSFTGLGNQPQHF,TGCGCCAGCAGCTTTACAGGGTTGGGCAATCAGCCCCAGCATTTT
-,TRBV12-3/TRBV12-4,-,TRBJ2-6,CASSLRPPWPGANVLTF,TGTGCCAGCAGCTTAAGACCCCCGTGGCCTGGGGCCAACGTCCTGACTTTC
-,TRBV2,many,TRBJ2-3,CASRFGQSTDTQYF,TGTGCCAGCAGATTCGGGCAGAGCACAGATACGCAGTATTTT
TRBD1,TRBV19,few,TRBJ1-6,CASRRDSNNSPLHF,TGTGCCAGTAGGCGGGACAGCAATAATTCACCCCTCCACTTT
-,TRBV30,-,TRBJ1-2,CAWSGDSSNYGYTF,TGTGCCTGGAGTGGAGACTCCTCAAACTATGGCTACACCTTC
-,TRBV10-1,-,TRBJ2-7,CASSPTGGVYEQYF,TGCGCCAGCAGTCCGACAGGCGGGGTCTACGAGCAGTACTTC
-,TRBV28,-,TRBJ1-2,CASRLRGYGYTF,TGTGCCAGCAGACTACGAGGCTATGGCTACACCTTC
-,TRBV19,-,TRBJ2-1,CASSPGLRGEQFF,TGTGCCAGTAGTCCGGGACTTCGCGGTGAGCAGTTCTTC
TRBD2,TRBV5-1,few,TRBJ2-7,CASSLAGGGPGDEQYF,TGCGCCAGCAGCTTGGCCGGGGGAGGGCCTGGGGACGAGCAGTACTTC
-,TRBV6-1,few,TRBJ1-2,CASRGVGYGYTF,TGTGCCAGCAGAGGAGTGGGTTATGGCTACACCTTC
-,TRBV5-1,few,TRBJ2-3,CASSLFSGVTTDTQYF,TGCGCCAGCAGCTTGTTTTCGGGAGTAACTACAGATACGCAGTATTTT
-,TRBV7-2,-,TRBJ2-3,CASSFIGPDTQYF,TGTGCCAGCAGCTTTATAGGGCCAGATACGCAGTATTTT
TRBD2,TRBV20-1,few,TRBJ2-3,CSASRITSGDWAAQYF,TGCAGTGCTAGTCGAATAACTAGCGGCGATTGGGCGGCGCAGTATTTT
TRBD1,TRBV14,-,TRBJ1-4,CASSPSGTGYEKLFF,TGTGCCAGCAGCCCATCCGGGACAGGGTATGAAAAACTGTTTTTT
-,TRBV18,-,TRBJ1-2,CASSAKPQAYGYTF,TGTGCCAGCTCAGCAAAACCCCAGGCCTATGGCTACACCTTC
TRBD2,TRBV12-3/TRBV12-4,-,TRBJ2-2,CASSHTSGSNTGELFF,TGTGCCAGCAGTCATACTAGCGGGAGTAACACCGGGGAGCTGTTTTTT
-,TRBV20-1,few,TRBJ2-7,CSARQGQGEQYF,TGCAGTGCTAGACAGGGGCAGGGCGAGCAGTACTTC
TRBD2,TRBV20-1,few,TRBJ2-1,CSGVREFEQFF,TGCAGTGGGGTGCGGGAGTTTGAGCAGTTCTTC
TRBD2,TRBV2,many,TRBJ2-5,CASSTSGIQETQYF,TGTGCCAGCAGTACTAGCGGGATCCAAGAGACCCAGTACTTC
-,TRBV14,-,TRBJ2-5,CASSQVKGPFGTQYF,TGTGCCAGCAGCCAAGTGAAGGGACCGTTTGGGACCCAGTACTTC
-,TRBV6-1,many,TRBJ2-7,CASSKDRPPYEQYF,TGTGCCAGCAGTAAAGACAGGCCGCCTTACGAGCAGTACTTC
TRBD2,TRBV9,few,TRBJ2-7,CASSGGAGGRYEQYF,TGTGCCAGCAGTGGCGGGGCGGGAGGACGCTACGAGCAGTACTTC
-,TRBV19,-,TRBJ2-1,CASSKNGGSYNEQFF,TGTGCCAGTAGTAAAAACGGGGGCTCCTACAATGAGCAGTTCTTC
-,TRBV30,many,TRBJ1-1,CAWQQIQLGNTEAFF,TGTGCCTGGCAACAGATCCAACTGGGGAACACTGAAGCTTTCTTT
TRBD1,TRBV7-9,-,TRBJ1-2,CASSLASTGGNYGYTF,TGTGCCAGCAGCTTAGCGTCAACAGGGGGGAACTATGGCTACACCTTC
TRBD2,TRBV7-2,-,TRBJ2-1,CASSSDGTSGSGEQFF,TGTGCCAGCAGCTCCGACGGGACTAGCGGGAGCGGTGAGCAGTTCTTC
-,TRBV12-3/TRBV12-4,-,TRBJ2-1,CASSPRRRSEQFF,TGTGCCAGCAGTCCTCGGAGGAGATCTGAGCAGTTCTTC
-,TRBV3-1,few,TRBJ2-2,CASSQAPANTGELFF,TGTGCCAGCAGCCAAGCTCCAGCGAACACCGGGGAGCTGTTTTTT
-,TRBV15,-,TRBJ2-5,CATSRGETQYF,TGTGCCACCAGCAGGGGGGAGACCCAGTACTTC